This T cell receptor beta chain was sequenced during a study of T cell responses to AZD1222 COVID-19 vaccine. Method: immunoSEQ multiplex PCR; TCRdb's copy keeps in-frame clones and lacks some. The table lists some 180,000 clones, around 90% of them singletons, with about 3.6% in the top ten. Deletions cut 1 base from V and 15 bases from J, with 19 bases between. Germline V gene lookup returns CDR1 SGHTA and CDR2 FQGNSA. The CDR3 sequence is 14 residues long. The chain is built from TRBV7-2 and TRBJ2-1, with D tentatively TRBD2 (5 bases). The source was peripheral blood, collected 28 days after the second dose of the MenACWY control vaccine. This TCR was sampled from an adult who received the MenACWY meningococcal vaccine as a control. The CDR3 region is CASSLGYSTDFGFF. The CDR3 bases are TGTGCCAGCAGCTTAGGGTATAGTACGGACTTTGGGTTCTTC.